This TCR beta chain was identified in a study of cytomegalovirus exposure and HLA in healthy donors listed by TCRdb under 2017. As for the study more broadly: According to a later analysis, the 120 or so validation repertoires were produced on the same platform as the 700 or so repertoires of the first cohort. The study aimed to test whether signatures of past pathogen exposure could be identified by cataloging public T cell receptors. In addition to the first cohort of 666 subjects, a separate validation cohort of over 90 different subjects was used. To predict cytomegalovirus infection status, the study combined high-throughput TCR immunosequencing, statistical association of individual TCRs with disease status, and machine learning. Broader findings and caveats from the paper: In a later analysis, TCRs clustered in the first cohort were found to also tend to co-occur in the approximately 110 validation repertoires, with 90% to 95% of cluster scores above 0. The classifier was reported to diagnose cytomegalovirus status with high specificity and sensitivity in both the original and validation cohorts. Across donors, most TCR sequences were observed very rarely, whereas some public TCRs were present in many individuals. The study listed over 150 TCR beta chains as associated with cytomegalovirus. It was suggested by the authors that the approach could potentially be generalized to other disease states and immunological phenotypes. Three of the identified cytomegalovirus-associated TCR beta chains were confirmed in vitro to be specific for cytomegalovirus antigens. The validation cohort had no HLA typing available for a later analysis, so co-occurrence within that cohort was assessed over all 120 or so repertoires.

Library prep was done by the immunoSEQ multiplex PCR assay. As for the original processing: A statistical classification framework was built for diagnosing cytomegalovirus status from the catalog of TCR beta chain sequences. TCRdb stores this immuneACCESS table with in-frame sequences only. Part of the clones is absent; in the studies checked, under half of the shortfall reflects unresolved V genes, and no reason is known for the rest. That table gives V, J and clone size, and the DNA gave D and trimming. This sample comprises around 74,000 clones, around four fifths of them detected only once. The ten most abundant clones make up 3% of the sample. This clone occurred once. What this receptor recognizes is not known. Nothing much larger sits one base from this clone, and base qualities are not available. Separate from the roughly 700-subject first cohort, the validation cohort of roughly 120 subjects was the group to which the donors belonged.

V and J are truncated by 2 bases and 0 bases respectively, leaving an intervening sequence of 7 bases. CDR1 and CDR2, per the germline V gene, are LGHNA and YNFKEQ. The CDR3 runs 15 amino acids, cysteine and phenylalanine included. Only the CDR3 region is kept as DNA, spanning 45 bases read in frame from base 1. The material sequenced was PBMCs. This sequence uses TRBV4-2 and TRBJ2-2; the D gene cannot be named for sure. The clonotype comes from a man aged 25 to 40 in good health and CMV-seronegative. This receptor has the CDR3 CASSQMYSNTGELFF. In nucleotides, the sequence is TGTGCCAGCAGCCAAATGTACTCGAACACCGGGGAGCTGTTTTTT.